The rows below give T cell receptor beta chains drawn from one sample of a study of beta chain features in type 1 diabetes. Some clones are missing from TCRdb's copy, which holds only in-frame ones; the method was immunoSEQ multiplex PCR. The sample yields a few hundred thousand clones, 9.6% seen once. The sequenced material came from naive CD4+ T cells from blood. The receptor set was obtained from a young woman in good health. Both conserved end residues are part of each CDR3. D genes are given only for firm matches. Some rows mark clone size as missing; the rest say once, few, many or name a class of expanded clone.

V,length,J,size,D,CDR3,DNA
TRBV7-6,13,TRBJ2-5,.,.,CASSLGVQETQYF,TGTGCCAGCAGCTTAGGCGTACAAGAGACCCAGTACTTC
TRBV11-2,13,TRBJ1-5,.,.,CASSLNLGAPQHF,TGTGCCAGCAGCCTCAATTTGGGGGCGCCCCAGCATTTT
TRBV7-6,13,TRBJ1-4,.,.,CASSPLWEEKLFF,TGTGCCAGCAGCCCCCTCTGGGAGGAAAAACTGTTTTTT
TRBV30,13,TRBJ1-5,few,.,CAWSVSLDQPQHF,TGTGCCTGGAGTGTTTCACTAGATCAGCCCCAGCATTTT
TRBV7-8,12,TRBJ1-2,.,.,CASSPRQDGYTF,TGTGCCAGCAGCCCGAGACAGGATGGCTACACCTTC
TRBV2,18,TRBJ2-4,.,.,CASKSSRAGQEAKNIQYF,TGTGCCAGCAAAAGCAGTAGAGCGGGCCAGGAAGCCAAAAACATTCAGTACTTC
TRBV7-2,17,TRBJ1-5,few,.,CASSLRDFPSMGQPQHF,TGTGCCAGCAGCTTAAGGGACTTCCCGAGTATGGGTCAGCCCCAGCATTTT
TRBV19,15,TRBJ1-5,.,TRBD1,CASTPSRDRDQPQHF,TGTGCCAGTACCCCCTCCCGGGACAGAGATCAGCCCCAGCATTTT
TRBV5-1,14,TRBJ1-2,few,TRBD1,CASSRGQRDYGYTF,TGCGCCAGCAGCCGGGGACAGCGGGACTATGGCTACACCTTC
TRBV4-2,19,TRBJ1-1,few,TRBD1,CASSQDGPGTGGPNTEAFF,TGTGCCAGCAGCCAAGATGGGCCCGGGACAGGGGGGCCGAACACTGAAGCTTTCTTT
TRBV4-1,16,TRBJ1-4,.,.,CASSQVWGVRGEKLFF,TGCGCCAGCAGCCAAGTTTGGGGGGTGAGGGGTGAAAAACTGTTTTTT
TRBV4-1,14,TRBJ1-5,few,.,CASSEALRGQPQHF,TGCGCCAGCAGCGAAGCTTTAAGGGGTCAGCCCCAGCATTTT
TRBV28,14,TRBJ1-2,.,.,CASSQGKEDYGYTF,TGTGCCAGCAGTCAGGGTAAAGAGGACTATGGCTACACCTTC
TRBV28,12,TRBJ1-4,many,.,CASGSGNEKLFF,TGTGCCAGCGGGTCAGGGAATGAAAAACTGTTTTTT
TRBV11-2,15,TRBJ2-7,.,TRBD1,CASSKGTGVAYEQYF,TGTGCCAGCAGCAAAGGGACAGGGGTTGCCTACGAGCAGTACTTC
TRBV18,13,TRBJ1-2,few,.,CASSPLGGDGYTF,TGTGCCAGCTCACCTTTGGGGGGAGATGGCTACACCTTC
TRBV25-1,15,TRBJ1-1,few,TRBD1,CASSDSSTGDTEAFF,TGTGCCAGCAGTGATTCGAGCACAGGGGACACTGAAGCTTTCTTT
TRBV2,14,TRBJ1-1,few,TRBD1,CASSWDRGRSEAFF,TGTGCCAGCAGTTGGGACAGGGGGAGATCTGAAGCTTTCTTT
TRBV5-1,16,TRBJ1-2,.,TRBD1,CASSLITTGGASGYTF,TGCGCCAGCAGCTTAATAACGACAGGGGGCGCGAGTGGCTACACCTTC
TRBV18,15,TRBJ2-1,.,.,CASSPRAGLENEQFF,TGTGCCAGCTCACCTCGGGCGGGACTGGAAAATGAGCAGTTCTTC
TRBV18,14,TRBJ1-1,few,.,CASSPVPGNTEAFF,TGTGCCAGCTCACCCGTTCCGGGGAACACTGAAGCTTTCTTT
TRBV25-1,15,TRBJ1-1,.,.,CASSEERQLNTEAFF,TGTGCCAGCAGTGAAGAACGTCAGTTGAACACTGAAGCTTTCTTT